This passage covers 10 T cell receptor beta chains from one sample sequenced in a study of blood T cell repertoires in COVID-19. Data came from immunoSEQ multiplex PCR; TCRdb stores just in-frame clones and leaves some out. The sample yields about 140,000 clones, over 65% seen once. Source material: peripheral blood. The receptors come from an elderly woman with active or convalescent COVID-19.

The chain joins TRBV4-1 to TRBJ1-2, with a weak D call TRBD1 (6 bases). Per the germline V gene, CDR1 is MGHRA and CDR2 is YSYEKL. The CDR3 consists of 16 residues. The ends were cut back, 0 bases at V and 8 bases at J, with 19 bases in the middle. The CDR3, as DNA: TGCGCCAGCAGCCAAGATAGGGGGGGACGTGGCTGGGGCTACACCTTC. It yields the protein CASSQDRGGRGWGYTF.

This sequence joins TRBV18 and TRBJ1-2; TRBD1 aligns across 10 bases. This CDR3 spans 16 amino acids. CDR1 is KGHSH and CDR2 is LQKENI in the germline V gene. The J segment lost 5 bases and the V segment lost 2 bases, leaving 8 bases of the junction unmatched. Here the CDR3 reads CASSPTRQGARYGYTF. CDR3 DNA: TGTGCCAGCTCACCAACAAGACAGGGGGCGCGGTATGGCTACACCTTC.

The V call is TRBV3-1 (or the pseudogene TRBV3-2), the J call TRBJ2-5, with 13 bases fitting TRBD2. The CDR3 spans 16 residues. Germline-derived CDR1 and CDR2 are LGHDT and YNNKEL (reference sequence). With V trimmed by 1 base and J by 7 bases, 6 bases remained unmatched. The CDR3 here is CASSQAVLAGGGTQYF. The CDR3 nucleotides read TGTGCCAGCAGCCAAGCGGTACTAGCGGGAGGGGGGACCCAGTACTTC.

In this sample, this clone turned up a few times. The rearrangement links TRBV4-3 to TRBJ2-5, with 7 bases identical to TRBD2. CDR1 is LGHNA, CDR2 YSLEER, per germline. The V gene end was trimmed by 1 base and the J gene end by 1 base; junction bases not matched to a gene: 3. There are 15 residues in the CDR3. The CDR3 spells CASSQAGGSQETQYF. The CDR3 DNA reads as TGCGCCAGCAGCCAAGCGGGGGGTTCCCAAGAGACCCAGTACTTC.

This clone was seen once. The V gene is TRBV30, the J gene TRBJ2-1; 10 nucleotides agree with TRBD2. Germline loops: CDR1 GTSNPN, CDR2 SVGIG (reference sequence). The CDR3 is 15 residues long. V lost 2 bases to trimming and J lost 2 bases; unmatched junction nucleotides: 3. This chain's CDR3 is CAWSPGTSAYNEQFF. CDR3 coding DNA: TGTGCCTGGAGTCCCGGGACTAGCGCCTACAATGAGCAGTTCTTC.

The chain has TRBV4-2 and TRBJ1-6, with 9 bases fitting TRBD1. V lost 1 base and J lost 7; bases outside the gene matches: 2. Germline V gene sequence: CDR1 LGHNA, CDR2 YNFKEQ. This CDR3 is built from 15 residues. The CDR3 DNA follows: TGTGCCAGCAGCCAAGGGACAGGGGAGAATTCACCCCTCCACTTT. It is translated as CASSQGTGENSPLHF.

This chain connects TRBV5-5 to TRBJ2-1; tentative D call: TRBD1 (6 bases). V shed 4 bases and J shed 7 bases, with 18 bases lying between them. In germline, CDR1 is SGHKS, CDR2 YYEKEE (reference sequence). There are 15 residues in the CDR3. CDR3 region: CASSRDTGRANEQFF. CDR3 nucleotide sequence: TGTGCCAGCAGCAGGGACACAGGGAGAGCAAATGAGCAGTTCTTC.

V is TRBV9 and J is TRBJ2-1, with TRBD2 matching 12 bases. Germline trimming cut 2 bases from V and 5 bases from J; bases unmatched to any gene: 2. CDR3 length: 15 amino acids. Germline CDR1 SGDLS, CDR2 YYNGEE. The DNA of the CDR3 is TGTGCCAGCAGCGTCGGACTAGCGGGGAACAATGAGCAGTTCTTC. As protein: CASSVGLAGNNEQFF.

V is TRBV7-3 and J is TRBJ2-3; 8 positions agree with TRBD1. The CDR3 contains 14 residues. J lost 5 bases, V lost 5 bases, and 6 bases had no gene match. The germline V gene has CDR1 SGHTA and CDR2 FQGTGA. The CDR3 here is CASSPGQGLDTQYF. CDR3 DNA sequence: TGTGCCAGCAGCCCAGGACAGGGCTTAGATACGCAGTATTTT.

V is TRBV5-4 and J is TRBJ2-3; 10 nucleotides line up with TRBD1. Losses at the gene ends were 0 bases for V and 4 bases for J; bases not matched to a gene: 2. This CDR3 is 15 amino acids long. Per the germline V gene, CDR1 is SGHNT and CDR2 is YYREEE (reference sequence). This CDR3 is CASSLGDRGADTQYF. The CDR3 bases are TGTGCCAGCAGCTTGGGGGACAGGGGAGCAGATACGCAGTATTTT.